This T cell receptor beta chain was captured in a study of cytomegalovirus exposure and HLA in healthy donors. Whole-study context: HLA-typed donors contributed 80 million or so unique TCRs, which were held in an early data release.

This clone was detected only once. The PCR had 60 Vbeta and 13 Jbeta primers. Assay used: immunoSEQ multiplex PCR; TCRdb lists only in-frame clones, some missing. Here the sample spans around 100,000 clones, about 79% being singletons. Unmatched junction bases numbered 8, after V lost 3 bases and J lost 6 bases. The CDR3 contains 15 residues. Looked up from germline, CDR1 is SGHDN and CDR2 is FVKESK. This TCR was sampled from a woman under 30 in good health and CMV-seropositive. The sample comprised PBMCs. The chain employs TRBV14 and TRBJ2-1; 7 positions match TRBD2. CDR3 region: CASSHTGRPSNEQFF. The CDR3, as DNA: TGTGCCAGCAGCCATACCGGGAGGCCTTCCAATGAGCAGTTCTTC.